These 30 T cell receptor beta chains share one sample of origin, sequenced in a study of blood T cell repertoires in COVID-19. The table came from immunoSEQ multiplex PCR; TCRdb's copy has only in-frame clones and leaves some out. The sample shows hundreds of thousands of clones, approximately 90% of them seen only once. Sequenced sample: peripheral blood. The receptors were sampled from a young woman with acute or convalescent COVID-19.

The gene calls are TRBV9 and TRBJ2-5, with 9 bases matching TRBD2. This CDR3 is 15 amino acids long. After removal of 3 bases from V and 3 bases from J, the junction contained 6 bases not matched to a gene. The V gene's germline CDR1 is SGDLS and CDR2 YYNGEE. The CDR3: CASSDGSSGEETQYF. The CDR3, as DNA: TGTGCCAGCAGCGATGGGTCTAGCGGGGAAGAGACCCAGTACTTC.

The CDR3 sequence is CASSGRGSGANVLTF. CDR3 nucleotides: TGTGCCAGCAGCGGCAGGGGCTCTGGGGCCAACGTCCTGACTTTC. The genes are TRBV9 and TRBJ2-6, with D perhaps TRBD1 (6 bases). Germline CDR1 SGDLS, CDR2 YYNGEE. With 3 bases removed from V and 0 bases from J, the gap between germline ends came to 7 bases. This CDR3 has 15 residues.

The chain carries TRBV25-1 and TRBJ2-5, with TRBD2 identical over 8 bases. Trimming cost V 3 bases and J 1 base; bases outside gene matches: 7. Per germline, CDR1 MGHDK and CDR2 SYGVNS. CDR3 length: 16 residues. The CDR3 spells CASSEIKRGTQETQYF. The DNA of the CDR3 is TGTGCCAGCAGTGAGATCAAGCGGGGGACCCAAGAGACCCAGTACTTC.

V and J are TRBV7-3 and TRBJ2-3; 9 nucleotides agree with TRBD1. The germline V gene encodes CDR1 SGHTA and CDR2 FQGTGA. Unmatched junction bases numbered 6, after V lost 3 bases and J lost 5 bases. The CDR3 is 15 amino acids. The CDR3 sequence is CASSFTGGLGDTQYF. The CDR3 DNA reads as TGTGCCAGCAGCTTCACAGGGGGCCTTGGAGATACGCAGTATTTT.

The chain has TRBV2 and TRBJ1-1; the D is unclear. This CDR3 contains 14 residues. CDR1 and CDR2 (germline): SNHLY, FYNNEI. V lost 7 bases to trimming and J lost 6 bases, with 18 bases between them. This CDR3 reads CASMQDSAQAEAFF. The CDR3 coding sequence is TGTGCCAGCATGCAGGACTCTGCCCAAGCTGAAGCTTTCTTT.

This clone was seen just once. The chain is built from TRBV5-1 and TRBJ2-3, with 8 positions matching TRBD2. CDR1 is SGHRS and CDR2 is YFSETQ in the germline V gene. CDR3 length equals 16 residues. J lost 1 base, V lost 3 bases, and 7 bases had no gene match. CDR3 loop: CASSSLAALGTDTQYF. In nucleotides, the CDR3 is TGCGCCAGCAGCTCACTAGCGGCCCTGGGCACAGATACGCAGTATTTT.

The chain has TRBV5-1 and TRBJ2-2; D uncertain. The germline V gene has CDR1 SGHRS and CDR2 YFSETQ. This CDR3 is 15 amino acids long. Deletions cut 0 bases from V and 0 bases from J, with 6 bases between. CDR3 bases: TGCGCCAGCAGCTTGGTACAGACGAACACCGGGGAGCTGTTTTTT. It is translated as CASSLVQTNTGELFF.

This clone is a singleton in its sample. The chain's CDR3 is CASRGFRLAGGPGDTQYF. CDR3 bases: TGTGCCAGCAGGGGCTTCCGGTTAGCGGGTGGTCCGGGAGATACGCAGTATTTT. The chain combines TRBV2 with TRBJ2-3; 7 bases fit TRBD2. Trimming at V came to 6 bases and at J to 5 bases, leaving 20 bases not matched to a gene. The CDR3 is made up of 18 amino acids. Germline CDR1 and CDR2: SNHLY and FYNNEI.

The chain uses TRBV15 and TRBJ1-1; D is undetermined. V lost 5 bases and J 3 bases, leaving 10 bases between the germline ends. The CDR3 runs 13 residues. CDR1 LNHNV and CDR2 YYDKDF come from the germline V gene (reference sequence). Here the CDR3 DNA reads TGTGCCACCAGCGAGGGATATGACACTGAAGCTTTCTTT. It is translated as CATSEGYDTEAFF. The entire variable domain, with the rest obtained from reference TRBV15 and TRBJ1-1, is as follows: DAMVIQNPRYQVTQFGKPVTLSCSQTLNHNVMYWYQQKSSQAPKLLFHYYDKDFNNEADTPDNFQSRRPNTSFCFLDIRSPGLGDTAMYLCATSEGYDTEAFFGQGTRLTVV.

The gene calls are TRBV6-5 and TRBJ2-1, with unresolved D. Deletions cut 10 bases from V and 5 bases from J, with 12 bases between. This CDR3 region has 12 residues. CDR1 is MNHEY and CDR2 is SVGAGI in the germline V gene. CDR3 in DNA: TGTGCCACAGAATTGGTGGACAATGAGCAGTTCTTC. Translated, it gives CATELVDNEQFF.

V is TRBV5-1 and J is TRBJ2-1, with 9 bases matching TRBD2. Germline V gene lookup returns CDR1 SGHRS and CDR2 YFSETQ. V dropped 0 bases and J dropped 3; count of bases not matched to a gene: 10. This CDR3 is built from 18 residues. CDR3 sequence: CASSLVTVLAGSYNEQFF. The CDR3 DNA reads as TGCGCCAGCAGCTTGGTAACGGTCCTAGCGGGGAGCTACAATGAGCAGTTCTTC.

This clone appeared a few times. The chain employs TRBV5-1 and TRBJ1-6; 9 bases align to TRBD1. CDR1 is SGHRS, CDR2 YFSETQ, per germline. This CDR3 is built from 16 residues. The V gene end was trimmed by 5 bases and the J gene end by 7 bases; junction bases not matched to a gene: 10. The CDR3 region is CASSSTGTGLNSPLHF. CDR3 bases: TGCGCCAGCAGTTCTACCGGGACAGGGTTGAATTCACCCCTCCACTTT.

The chain employs TRBV3-1 (or the pseudogene TRBV3-2) and TRBJ1-2; maybe TRBD1 (5 bases). The CDR3 has 14 amino acids. Germline V gene sequence: CDR1 LGHDT, CDR2 YNNKEL (reference sequence). Trimming removed 3 bases from V and 5 bases from J, with 13 bases in between. CDR3 in amino acids: CASSQSNGAYGYTF. DNA for the CDR3: TGTGCCAGCAGCCAGTCGAATGGGGCATATGGCTACACCTTC.

This chain uses TRBV9 with TRBJ1-2; D perhaps matches TRBD1 (5 bases). Between the trimmed V and J ends, which lost 0 bases and 4 bases, there was a span of 10 bases. This CDR3 is built from 14 residues. The V gene's germline CDR1 is SGDLS and CDR2 YYNGEE. The CDR3 reads CASSVAGYGYGYTF. The CDR3 DNA sequence: TGTGCCAGCAGCGTAGCAGGGTATGGCTATGGCTACACCTTC.

V and J are TRBV10-3 and TRBJ1-2; tentative D call: TRBD1 (5 bases). The CDR3 runs to 12 residues. Germline CDR1 ENHRY, CDR2 SYGVKD. V was shortened by 8 bases and J by 4 bases, with 11 bases between the two germline ends. The DNA of the CDR3 is TGTGCCATCGGGGGGGGGATCTATGGCTACACCTTC. Amino acids: CAIGGGIYGYTF.

The chain is built from TRBV28 and TRBJ2-4; TRBD2 might be the D (6 bases). The V and J ends lost 3 bases and 9 bases respectively, with 18 bases between them. The CDR3 spans 15 residues. Germline assignment: CDR1 MDHEN and CDR2 SYDVKM. This CDR3 is CASSFHGGKGPIQYF. The CDR3 DNA follows: TGTGCCAGCAGTTTTCATGGAGGGAAGGGTCCCATTCAGTACTTC.

V and J are TRBV11-2 and TRBJ2-1, with TRBD2 as a possible D gene (7 bases). The germline V and J ends were trimmed by 3 bases and 4 bases, with 13 bases remaining between them. The CDR3 runs to 15 residues. Germline CDR1 and CDR2: SGHAT and FQNNGV. In DNA form, the CDR3 reads TGTGCCAGCAGCTTTGGGGCGGGGGCATACAATGAGCAGTTCTTC. Its protein is CASSFGAGAYNEQFF.

This sequence joins TRBV19 and TRBJ2-7, with 7 bases fitting TRBD1. V dropped 1 base and J dropped 3; count of bases not matched to a gene: 9. The CDR3 runs to 16 residues. The V gene's germline CDR1 is LNHDA and CDR2 SQIVND (reference sequence). DNA for the CDR3: TGTGCCAGTAGTATAGGACCACAGGGGAAACTCTACGAGCAGTACTTC. As protein: CASSIGPQGKLYEQYF.

The rearrangement joins TRBV12-3 or TRBV12-4 to TRBJ2-5; D possibly corresponds to TRBD2 (5 bases). The CDR3 loop spans 13 amino acids. Trimming cost V 5 bases and J 7 bases, with 14 bases left between them. CDR3 residues: CASSLDSAWTQYF. The DNA of the CDR3 is TGTGCCAGCAGTCTGGACTCAGCTTGGACCCAGTACTTC.

This clone has a single count. The CDR3 sequence: CASSLGPNYGYTF. In DNA form, the CDR3 reads TGTGCCAGCAGTTTAGGGCCGAACTATGGCTACACCTTC. The chain recombines TRBV27 with TRBJ1-2; D is undetermined. CDR1 and CDR2 (germline): MNHEY, SMNVEV (reference sequence). This CDR3 region has 13 residues. V was shortened by 2 bases and J by 2 bases, with 6 bases between the two germline ends.

This clone was detected only once. The chain is built from TRBV6-5 and TRBJ1-2, with 9 bases identical to TRBD1. CDR1 is MNHEY, CDR2 SVGAGI, per germline. The CDR3 consists of 14 residues. V lost 10 bases and J lost 7; bases outside the gene matches: 13. The CDR3 sequence: CATKRTGELSGYTF. The CDR3 coding sequence is TGTGCCACCAAAAGGACAGGGGAACTATCTGGCTACACCTTC.

This clone was observed once. The V gene is TRBV6-5, the J gene TRBJ2-7; the D gene is possibly TRBD2 (6 bases). V lost 8 bases and J lost 0, with 11 bases in between. The V gene's germline CDR1 is MNHEY and CDR2 SVGAGI. CDR3 length equals 13 residues. Here the CDR3 DNA reads TGTGCCAGCCCCGGGAGTCACTCCTACGAGCAGTACTTC. As protein: CASPGSHSYEQYF.

The chain uses TRBV3-1 (or the pseudogene TRBV3-2) and TRBJ1-4; the match to TRBD1 covers 7 bases. This CDR3 has 14 amino acids. Germline assignment: CDR1 LGHDT and CDR2 YNNKEL (reference sequence). The junction had 3 bases not matched to a gene; V was cut back by 4 bases and J by 4 bases. This CDR3 reads CASSRDSLNEKLFF. The CDR3 nucleotides are TGTGCCAGCAGCCGGGACAGCCTTAATGAAAAACTGTTTTTT.

This sequence joins TRBV3-1 (or the pseudogene TRBV3-2) and TRBJ1-6; D may be TRBD1 (5 bases). Germline CDR1 reads LGHDT; CDR2 reads YNNKEL (reference sequence). The CDR3 is 15 amino acids. Trimming shortened V by 4 bases and J by 10 bases, and 17 bases separated the two germline ends. In DNA, the CDR3 is TGTGCCAGCAGCCGGGGCGTCATTAGGAGCTCACCCCTCCACTTT. This gives the protein CASSRGVIRSSPLHF.

This rearrangement joins TRBV18 to TRBJ2-3; D is undetermined. The germline CDR1 and CDR2 sequences are KGHSH and LQKENI. V lost 2 bases to trimming and J lost 6 bases, with 9 bases between them. This CDR3 is 13 amino acids long. The CDR3 spells CASSPYNQDTQYF. The CDR3 DNA follows: TGTGCCAGCTCACCATACAACCAGGATACGCAGTATTTT.

This clone was seen just once. The chain links TRBV11-2 to TRBJ2-1; 11 nucleotides align to TRBD2. Trimming cost V 1 base and J 8 bases; bases outside gene matches: 7. CDR1 and CDR2 (germline): SGHAT, FQNNGV. CDR3 length: 16 residues. The CDR3 region is CASSLAVAGGIYEQFF. The CDR3 DNA follows: TGTGCCAGCAGCTTAGCCGTAGCGGGGGGGATTTATGAGCAGTTCTTC.

This rearrangement joins TRBV29-1 to TRBJ1-1; no clear D gene. This CDR3 region has 12 residues. Trimming cost V 6 bases and J 2 bases, with 10 bases left between them. From germline, CDR1 is SQVTM and CDR2 ANQGSEA. The CDR3 here is CSVYKRNTEAFF. In DNA, the CDR3 is TGCAGCGTGTACAAAAGAAACACTGAAGCTTTCTTT.

This chain uses TRBV9 with TRBJ1-2; 10 nucleotides agree with TRBD1. V trimming: 0 bases; J trimming: 3 bases; junction bases outside the gene matches: 5. CDR1 and CDR2 (germline): SGDLS, YYNGEE. CDR3 length: 16 amino acids. This CDR3 is CASSVDGTGAYYGYTF. The CDR3, as DNA: TGTGCCAGCAGCGTAGACGGGACAGGGGCTTACTATGGCTACACCTTC.

V usage is TRBV19 and J usage is TRBJ2-5; 10 bases agree with TRBD2. The CDR3 spans 14 residues. V gave up 8 bases and J gave up 4 bases; unmatched junction bases: 7. Germline V gene sequence: CDR1 LNHDA, CDR2 SQIVND (reference sequence). In nucleotides, the CDR3 is TGTGCCAGTGCTGGACTAGCGGTTGGAGAGACCCAGTACTTC. It yields the protein CASAGLAVGETQYF.

This chain links TRBV30 with TRBJ1-1; D uncertain. This CDR3 region has 11 residues. Germline-derived CDR1 and CDR2 are GTSNPN and SVGIG (reference sequence). Between the trimmed V and J ends, which lost 1 base and 5 bases, there was a span of 5 bases. CDR3 bases: TGTGCCTGGAGTGCCCAGACTGAAGCTTTCTTT. Translated: CAWSAQTEAFF.